The 6 T cell receptor beta chains given below trace back to one sample, sequenced in a study of control samples from healthy donors and cancer patients (dated by TCRdb to 2018 to 2021). The protocol used for the library was the immunoSEQ multiplex PCR assay. Imported from immuneACCESS, the table was reduced by TCRdb to in-frame sequences with V and J called. These copies leave out some clones; in studies compared against another copy, an unresolved V gene accounts for under half, and the cause of the remainder is not known. The sample profile shows 120,000 or so clones; around 90% of them were found once. More than 8% of the sample is in the top ten clones. Sequenced material: blood. These receptors were obtained from a man aged 35 to 55 in good health.

The sample holds one count of this clone. The chain is built from TRBV4-3 and TRBJ1-2; D might be TRBD1 (5 bases). Trimming removed 2 bases at V and 5 bases at J, with 15 bases between. The CDR3 runs 15 residues. Germline CDR1 and CDR2: LGHNA and YSLEER. In DNA, the CDR3 is TGCGCCAGCAGCCAAAGGGACTGGGTACGATATGGCTACACCTTC. It translates to CASSQRDWVRYGYTF.

This sequence joins TRBV2 and TRBJ2-7, with D possibly being TRBD1 (6 bases). Trimming took off 1 base at V and 4 bases at J, with 11 bases between the two ends. The CDR3 totals 14 residues. From germline, CDR1 is SNHLY and CDR2 FYNNEI. This CDR3 is CASSEGQGSYEQYF. Written as DNA, the CDR3 is TGTGCCAGCAGTGAAGGTCAGGGGTCGTACGAGCAGTACTTC.

J is TRBJ2-7 and V is TRBV25-1; 8 nucleotides align to TRBD2. Germline values: CDR1 MGHDK, CDR2 SYGVNS. This CDR3 contains 15 residues. V dropped 1 base and J dropped 6; count of bases not matched to a gene: 8. CDR3: CASSEWKYRGGEQYF. CDR3 sequence (DNA): TGTGCCAGCAGTGAATGGAAGTACCGGGGGGGCGAGCAGTACTTC.

The chain carries TRBV27 and TRBJ1-1, with 8 positions matching TRBD1. This CDR3 is built from 15 residues. Per germline, CDR1 MNHEY and CDR2 SMNVEV (reference sequence). The CDR3 coding sequence is TGTGCTGGCAGGGTTGTGGACAGGGTGGAGACTGAAGCTTTCTTT. It is translated as CAGRVVDRVETEAFF.

V is TRBV11-3 and J is TRBJ1-2; tentative D call: TRBD1 (6 bases). The CDR3 length is 14 residues. Deletions cut 5 bases from V and 4 bases from J, with 14 bases between. Germline assignment: CDR1 SGHNT and CDR2 YENEEA. CDR3 DNA: TGTGCCAGCAGCCATAAAACAGGGCTCTATGGCTACACCTTC. It yields the protein CASSHKTGLYGYTF.

This rearrangement joins TRBV29-1 to TRBJ1-4, with D perhaps matching TRBD1 (6 bases). CDR3 length equals 12 residues. CDR1 and CDR2 from the germline V gene are SQVTM and ANQGSEA. V lost 4 bases and J 8 bases, leaving 11 bases between the germline ends. CDR3 DNA sequence: TGCAGCGTTGGCGACAGGAGGGAAAAACTGTTTTTT. It is translated as CSVGDRREKLFF.